Only one count was recorded for the clone carrying this TCR beta chain. The authors made TCR beta libraries by quantitative 5'-RACE with molecular barcodes. TCRdb itself ran the 5' RACE reads through MiXCR, one entry per CDR3 protein. Among fewer than 250,000 distinct CDR3 sequences, roughly 32% were seen once, and the ten largest hold approximately 4.4%. The data are from a study of CD8 T cells in ankylosing spondylitis. Sample: blood, either unsorted or a sorted T cell fraction (not recorded which). This TCR derives from a male donor with ankylosing spondylitis or in good health (not recorded which).

CDR3: CSAETENEKLFF. The CDR3 region has the DNA TGCAGTGCTGAGACAGAAAATGAAAAACTGTTTTTT. The V gene is TRBV20-1, the J gene TRBJ1-4, with D possibly being TRBD1 (5 bases). This CDR3 is built from 12 residues. Germline CDR1 reads DFQATT; CDR2 reads SNEGSKA (reference sequence). V shed 5 bases and J shed 5 bases, with 9 bases lying between them.